The 16 T cell receptor beta chains listed next were all sequenced from one sample in a study of shared clonotypes between healthy human individuals. Generated by immunoSEQ multiplex PCR, the TCRdb table keeps only in-frame clones and is missing some. The repertoire holds about 2.3 million clones, with more than 80% as singletons. The sample comprised naive CD4+ T cells from PBMCs. Subset indicated: CD45RA+ positively selected. The receptors come from a man aged 18 to 35 in good health. Some clones in this sample may be carry-over from other donors' samples.

The gene calls are TRBV25-1 and TRBJ2-1; D gene uncertain. V lost 3 bases, J lost 7 bases, and 13 bases lay in between. The CDR3 covers 14 residues. Germline CDR1 is MGHDK and CDR2 is SYGVNS. The CDR3 loop reads CASSDLNGWNEQFF. CDR3 DNA: TGTGCCAGCAGTGACCTGAATGGCTGGAATGAGCAGTTCTTC.

The chain links TRBV7-6 to TRBJ2-7; tentative D call: TRBD2 (5 bases). The CDR3 has 13 residues. Germline values: CDR1 SGHVS, CDR2 FNYEAQ. The V gene lost 0 bases and the J gene lost 5 bases, with 8 bases spanning the gap. CDR3 protein: CASSLAPGDEQYF. CDR3 sequence (DNA): TGTGCCAGCAGCTTAGCGCCCGGGGACGAGCAGTACTTC.

A word on this clone: An end of the junction does not agree with germline; a read error may underlie this. The chain employs TRBV2 and TRBJ2-5; 11 positions match TRBD2. This CDR3 is 18 amino acids long. Germline V gene lookup returns CDR1 SNHLY and CDR2 FYNNEI. DNA of the CDR3: TGTGCCAGCAGAGAAGGGACCATGACTAGCGGGGCACGAGAGACCCAGTACTTC. Protein sequence: CASREGTMTSGARETQYF. The full variable domain, with the rest looked up from reference TRBV2 and TRBJ2-5, is EPEVTQTPSHQVTQMGQEVILRCVPISNHLYFYWYRQILGQKVEFLVSFYNNEISEKSEIFDDQFSVERPDGSNFTLKIRSTKLEDSAMYFCASREGTMTSGARETQYFGPGTRLLVL.

The chain recombines TRBV7-9 with TRBJ1-2; TRBD1 matches at 12 bases. V lost 1 base and J lost 4; bases outside the gene matches: 7. Germline CDR1 is SEHNR and CDR2 is FQNEAQ (reference sequence). The CDR3 loop spans 17 amino acids. CDR3 loop: CASSLGGQGAVIYGYTF. DNA for the CDR3: TGTGCCAGCAGCTTAGGGGGACAGGGGGCAGTTATCTATGGCTACACCTTC. Supplemented by reference TRBV7-9 and TRBJ1-2, the full variable domain reads DTGVSQNPRHKITKRGQNVTFRCDPISEHNRLYWYRQTLGQGPEFLTYFQNEAQLEKSRLLSDRFSAERPKGSFSTLEIQRTEQGDSAMYLCASSLGGQGAVIYGYTFGSGTRLTVV.

The chain recombines TRBV10-2 with TRBJ2-1, with TRBD2 matching over 15 bases. With V trimmed by 2 bases and J by 6 bases, 2 bases remained unmatched. The CDR3 runs to 16 residues. The germline V gene has CDR1 WSHSY and CDR2 SAAADI. This chain's CDR3 is CASSEEGLAGGNEQFF. The DNA of the CDR3 is TGCGCCAGCAGTGAGGAGGGACTAGCGGGAGGCAATGAGCAGTTCTTC.

The rearrangement uses TRBV28 and TRBJ1-2, with TRBD1 identical over 9 bases. In germline, CDR1 is MDHEN, CDR2 SYDVKM. V shed 2 bases and J 9 bases; nucleotides not matched to a gene: 7. This CDR3 contains 14 residues. The CDR3 DNA is TGTGCCAGCAGTTTACAGGGACAGGGAAGAAGCTACACCTTC. The encoded protein is CASSLQGQGRSYTF.

The chain uses TRBV5-1 and TRBJ2-7; D is undetermined. This CDR3 is 14 amino acids long. The germline CDR1 and CDR2 sequences are SGHRS and YFSETQ. V was cut by 7 bases and J by 0 bases, with 14 bases left in between. CDR3 region: CASSPEGYSYEQYF. CDR3 DNA sequence: TGCGCCAGCTCCCCCGAAGGATACTCCTACGAGCAGTACTTC. The entire variable domain, with the rest obtained from reference TRBV5-1 and TRBJ2-7, is as follows: KAGVTQTPRYLIKTRGQQVTLSCSPISGHRSVSWYQQTPGQGLQFLFEYFSETQRNKGNFPGRFSGRQFSNSRSEMNVSTLELGDSALYLCASSPEGYSYEQYFGPGTRLTVT.

The gene calls are TRBV18 and TRBJ2-5; D unclear. Trimming shortened V by 2 bases and J by 2 bases, and 9 bases separated the two germline ends. Germline CDR1 and CDR2: KGHSH and LQKENI. The CDR3 has 14 amino acids. CDR3 nucleotide sequence: TGTGCCAGCTCACCAGTCGCAAATCAAGAGACCCAGTACTTC. Its translation is CASSPVANQETQYF. The variable domain in full, with the rest retrieved from reference TRBV18 and TRBJ2-5, is NAGVMQNPRHLVRRRGQEARLRCSPMKGHSHVYWYRQLPEEGLKFMVYLQKENIIDESGMPKERFSAEFPKEGPSILRIQQVVRGDSAAYFCASSPVANQETQYFGPGTRLLVL.

This clone was observed a few times. The chain links TRBV4-2 to TRBJ2-7; the D is unclear. There are 11 residues in the CDR3. Germline loops: CDR1 LGHNA, CDR2 YNFKEQ. V was trimmed by 1 base and J by 2 bases, leaving 0 bases between them. The CDR3 DNA follows: TGTGCCAGCAGCCAAGCCTACGAGCAGTACTTC. Its protein product is CASSQAYEQYF.

As for this clone: Additional DNA sequences in this sample encode the identical CDR3. V gene TRBV10-3 combines with J gene TRBJ1-5, with a possible D match to TRBD1 (5 bases). There are 14 residues in the CDR3. V lost 0 bases to trimming and J lost 4 bases, with 7 bases between them. Germline V CDR1 and CDR2: ENHRY, SYGVKD. CDR3 nucleotide sequence: TGTGCCATCAGTGAGTCGGGGGGTAATCAGCCCCAGCATTTT. It encodes CAISESGGNQPQHF.

This sequence joins TRBV7-9 and TRBJ2-3, with 7 bases lining up with TRBD2. Germline assignment: CDR1 SEHNR and CDR2 FQNEAQ (reference sequence). V trimming: 1 base; J trimming: 2 bases; junction bases outside the gene matches: 6. The CDR3 contains 16 residues. The CDR3 reads CASSLGASGFTDTQYF. CDR3 DNA sequence: TGTGCCAGCAGCTTAGGGGCTAGCGGTTTCACAGATACGCAGTATTTT.

The chain is built from TRBV5-1 and TRBJ2-1; D is ambiguous. The germline V and J ends were trimmed by 4 bases and 0 bases, with 14 bases remaining between them. This CDR3 has 16 amino acids. Germline assignment: CDR1 SGHRS and CDR2 YFSETQ. The CDR3 sequence is CASSLRQISSYNEQFF. CDR3 DNA: TGCGCCAGCAGCCTTCGACAAATAAGCTCCTACAATGAGCAGTTCTTC.

This chain joins TRBV7-9 and TRBJ1-1, with 7 bases lining up with TRBD1. V trimming: 4 bases; J trimming: 1 base; junction bases outside the gene matches: 6. This CDR3 spans 15 amino acids. CDR1 is SEHNR, CDR2 FQNEAQ, per germline (reference sequence). The CDR3 protein is CASSSRDSWNTEAFF. Here the CDR3 DNA reads TGTGCCAGCAGCTCACGGGACAGCTGGAACACTGAAGCTTTCTTT.

The V and J genes are TRBV6-6 and TRBJ1-3; no definite D call. The V gene lost 6 bases and the J gene lost 0 bases, with 12 bases spanning the gap. The CDR3 has 15 residues. Germline lookup yields CDR1 MNHNY and CDR2 SVGAGI (reference sequence). CDR3 sequence (DNA): TGTGCCAGCAGCCCCTCTTCGGGCTCTGGAAACACCATATATTTT. The encoded protein is CASSPSSGSGNTIYF.

Note on this clone: This CDR3 is also generated by other DNA sequences in the sample. The J gene is TRBJ1-3, the V gene TRBV27; possible D gene TRBD1, 6 bases. Germline lookup yields CDR1 MNHEY and CDR2 SMNVEV (reference sequence). CDR3 size: 14 residues. Between the trimmed V and J ends, which lost 6 bases and 4 bases, there was a span of 13 bases. The CDR3 here is CASSAGQPGNTIYF. The CDR3 DNA reads TGTGCCAGCAGCGCCGGACAGCCAGGAAACACCATATATTTT.

This clone came up once. This chain joins TRBV27 and TRBJ2-7; the D gene is possibly TRBD1 (6 bases). CDR1 MNHEY and CDR2 SMNVEV come from the germline V gene (reference sequence). The CDR3 spans 16 residues. Trimming shortened V by 5 bases and J by 2 bases, and 19 bases separated the two germline ends. Here the CDR3 DNA reads TGTGCCAGCAGTCTACGACTCGGGACAATGACCTACGAGCAGTACTTC. This encodes CASSLRLGTMTYEQYF.